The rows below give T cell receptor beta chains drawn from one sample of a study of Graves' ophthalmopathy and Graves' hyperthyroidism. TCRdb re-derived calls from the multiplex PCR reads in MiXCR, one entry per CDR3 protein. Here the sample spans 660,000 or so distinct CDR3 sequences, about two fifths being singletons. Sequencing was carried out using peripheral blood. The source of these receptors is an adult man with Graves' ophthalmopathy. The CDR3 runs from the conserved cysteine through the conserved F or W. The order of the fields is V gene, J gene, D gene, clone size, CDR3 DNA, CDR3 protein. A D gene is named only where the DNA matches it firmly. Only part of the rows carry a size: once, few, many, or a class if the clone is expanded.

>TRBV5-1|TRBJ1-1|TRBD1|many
TGCGCCAGCAGCCCCTCGGACAGGGGGCGGTATGCTTTCTTT
CASSPSDRGRYAFF
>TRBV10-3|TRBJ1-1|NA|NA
TGTGCCATCAGTGCATCCGGGACAAGTCGATCTTTCTTT
CAISASGTSRSFF
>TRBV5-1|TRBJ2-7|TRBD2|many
TGCGCCAGCCGGACTAGCGGGGCTTCCTACGAGCAGTACTTC
CASRTSGASYEQYF
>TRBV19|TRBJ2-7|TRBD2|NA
TGTGCCAGTAGTATAGGATCTAGCGGGAGTCTTTATGAGCAGTACTTC
CASSIGSSGSLYEQYF
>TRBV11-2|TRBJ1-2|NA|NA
TGTGCCAGCAGCCCCGGGGAAGGGCTAAACTATGGCTACACCTTC
CASSPGEGLNYGYTF
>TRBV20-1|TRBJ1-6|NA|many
TGCAGTGCTAGAGTTGGGAGGGGACCCTATAATTCACCCCTCCACTTT
CSARVGRGPYNSPLHF
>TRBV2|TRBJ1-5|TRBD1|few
TGTGCCAGCAGTCGGACAGGGGACGATAGCAATCAGCCCCAGCATTTT
CASSRTGDDSNQPQHF
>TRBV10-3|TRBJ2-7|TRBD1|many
TGTGCCAGCAGCAGGGACAGCTTATACGAGCAGTACTTC
CASSRDSLYEQYF
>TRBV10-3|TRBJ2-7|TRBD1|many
TGTGCCATCAGACAGGGGAACGAGCAGTACTTC
CAIRQGNEQYF
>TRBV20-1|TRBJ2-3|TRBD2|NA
TGCAGTGCTAGACTCACGCCCGGGACTAGCACATATTTT
CSARLTPGTSTYF
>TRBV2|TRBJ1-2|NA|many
TGTGCCAGCAGGGGCTATGGCTACACCTTC
CASRGYGYTF
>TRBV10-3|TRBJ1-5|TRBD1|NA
TGTGCCAGTACTACGACAGGGGAGGGTCAGCCCCAGCATTTT
CASTTTGEGQPQHF
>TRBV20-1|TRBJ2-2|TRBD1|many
TGCAGTGCTAGATCGGGGACAGGGCACACCGGGGAGCTGTTTTTT
CSARSGTGHTGELFF
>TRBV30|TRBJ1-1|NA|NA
TGTGCCTGGAGTGGACAGGTGAACACTGAAGCTTTCTTT
CAWSGQVNTEAFF
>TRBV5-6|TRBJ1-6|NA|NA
TGTGCCAGCGGGGGTGAGGGAACCTCACCCCTCCACTTT
CASGGEGTSPLHF
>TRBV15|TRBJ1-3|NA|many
TGTGCCACCAGCAGGAGGGGGTTCGCTGGAAACACCATATATTTT
CATSRRGFAGNTIYF
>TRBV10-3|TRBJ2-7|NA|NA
TGTGCCATCAGTGAATGGGGCGAAGACCCCTACGAGCAGTACTTC
CAISEWGEDPYEQYF
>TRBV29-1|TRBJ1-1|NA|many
TGCAGCGTTGAATCAACGGGGCTCGCAAAGAACACTGAAGCTTTCTTT
CSVESTGLAKNTEAFF
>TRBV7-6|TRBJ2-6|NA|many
TGTGCCAGCAGCTTATTAGGGAGTTCTGGGGCCAACGTCCTGACTTTC
CASSLLGSSGANVLTF
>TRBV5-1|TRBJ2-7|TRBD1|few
TGCGCCAGCAGCACTACCCGGGACAGGGTGCACTACGAGCAGTACTTC
CASSTTRDRVHYEQYF
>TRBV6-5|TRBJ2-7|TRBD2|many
TGTGCCAGCAGCCCTCCGGGGGGGACGTACTTC
CASSPPGGTYF
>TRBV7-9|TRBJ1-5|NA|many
TGTGCCAGCAGTTTAAGGGGGGCTGGTCAGCCCCAGCATTTT
CASSLRGAGQPQHF
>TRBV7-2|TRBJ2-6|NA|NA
TGTGCCAGCAGCTTAGTACGCGAGTACCGGACTTTC
CASSLVREYRTF
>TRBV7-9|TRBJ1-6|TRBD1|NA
TGTGCCAGCAGCAACAGGGGGGACGATTCACCCCTCCACTTT
CASSNRGDDSPLHF
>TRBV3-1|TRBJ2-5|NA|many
TGTGCCAGCAGCCAATCGACTCGGGGCACCCAGTACTTC
CASSQSTRGTQYF
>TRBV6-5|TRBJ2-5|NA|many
TGTGCCAGCAGTAAGACTCCAGCCGGCGCACAAGAGACCCAGTACTTC
CASSKTPAGAQETQYF
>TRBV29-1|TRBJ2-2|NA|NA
TGCAGCAGGCCTACTAGCAACACCGGGGAGCTGTTTTTT
CSRPTSNTGELFF
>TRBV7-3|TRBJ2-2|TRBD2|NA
TGTGCCAGCAGCTCCTCTGGACTAGCCGGGGAGCTGTTTTTT
CASSSSGLAGELFF
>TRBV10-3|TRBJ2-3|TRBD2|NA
TGTGCCATCAGTGCTTCAGCGGGAGGAGTAGGGGATACGCAGTATTTT
CAISASAGGVGDTQYF
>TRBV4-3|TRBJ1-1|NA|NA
TGCGCCAGCAGCCAAGGGTTCGGCAGGATAAAGAGTCAAGCTTTCTTT
CASSQGFGRIKSQAFF
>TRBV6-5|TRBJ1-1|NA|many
TGTGCCAGCACTGAACATCCTAACACTGAAGCTTTCTTT
CASTEHPNTEAFF
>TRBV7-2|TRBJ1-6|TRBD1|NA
TGTGCCAGCAGCTTTCGCGCAGGGGGGACGAATTCACCCCTCCACTTT
CASSFRAGGTNSPLHF
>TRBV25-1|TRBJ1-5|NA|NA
TGTGCCAGCAGCAAGGTAACAGGGCTTATTAATCAGCCCCAGCATTTT
CASSKVTGLINQPQHF
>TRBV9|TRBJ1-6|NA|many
TGTGCCAGCAGCCAAATCGGGGGACGGAATTCACCCCTCCACTTT
CASSQIGGRNSPLHF
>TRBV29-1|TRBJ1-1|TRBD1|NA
TGCAGCGTCCCCAGACAGGGGAAGAACACTGAAGCTTTCTTT
CSVPRQGKNTEAFF
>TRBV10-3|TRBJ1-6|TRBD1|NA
TGTGCCATCACCCAGGGGGCAAGGAATTCACCCCTCCACTTT
CAITQGARNSPLHF
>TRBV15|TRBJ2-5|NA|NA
TGTGCCACCAGCAAGCTGGGGGCGTACCAAGAGACCCAGTACTTC
CATSKLGAYQETQYF
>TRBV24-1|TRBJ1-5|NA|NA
TGTGCCACCAGTGATGGTCGAAAAAGCAGAAGCAATCAGCCCCAGCATTTT
CATSDGRKSRSNQPQHF
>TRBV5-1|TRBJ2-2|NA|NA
TGCGCCAGCAGCCTTGGGTCCGGGGACATCGGGGAGCTGTTTTTT
CASSLGSGDIGELFF
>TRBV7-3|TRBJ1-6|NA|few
TGTGCCAGCACCTATCGCCGCCCCGGGGAGGGTTCACCCCTCCACTTT
CASTYRRPGEGSPLHF
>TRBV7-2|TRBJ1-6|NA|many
TGTGCCAGCAGCTTAGCGGTGAGGGGTGGGAGTTCACCCCTCCACTTT
CASSLAVRGGSSPLHF
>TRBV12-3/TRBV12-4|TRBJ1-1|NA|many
TGTGCCAGCAGTTTAGCCCCGGGCGCTGAAGCTTTCTTT
CASSLAPGAEAFF
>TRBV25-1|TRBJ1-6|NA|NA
TGTGCCAGCCCCAGGTATCAGCCCCTCCACTTT
CASPRYQPLHF
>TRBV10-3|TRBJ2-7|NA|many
TGTGCCACGCGAGGGGGGTACGAGCAGTACTTC
CATRGGYEQYF
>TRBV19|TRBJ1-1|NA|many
TGTGCCAGTAGTGAACAGACGGGACGGACCTGTCGGGCTTTCTTT
CASSEQTGRTCRAFF
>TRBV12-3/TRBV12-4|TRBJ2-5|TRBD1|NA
TGTGCCAGCAGTTTAGACGGGACAGGGAAGCAGCCCCAGTACTTC
CASSLDGTGKQPQYF
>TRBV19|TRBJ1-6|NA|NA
TGTGCCTGGAGCACTACAGGGATTTCACCCCTCCACTTT
CAWSTTGISPLHF
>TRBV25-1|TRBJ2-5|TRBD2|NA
TGTGCCAGCAGTCTTTCTTTGGCTAGCGGGCGATGCCAAGAGGCCCAGTACTTC
CASSLSLASGRCQEAQYF
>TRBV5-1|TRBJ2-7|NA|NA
TGCGCCAGCGGTCCAGGGTCGGGCTACGAGCAGTACTTC
CASGPGSGYEQYF
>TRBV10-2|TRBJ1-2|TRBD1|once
TGCGCCCGACAGGGGTCGCAGGGAGGCTACACCTTC
CARQGSQGGYTF